A single sample gave rise to the 13 T cell receptor beta chains below, sequenced in a study of T cell repertoires in cytomegalovirus infection. TCRdb re-called the reads through MiXCR, storing one row per CDR3 protein. The table includes tens of thousands of distinct CDR3 sequences, around 18% detected once. These TCRs are of unknown antigen specificity. The material sequenced was CD8+ T cells from cultured PBMCs, taken from culture after CMV antigen stimulation. Receptors originate from a human donor in good health (CMV status not recorded). Some clones in this sample may be carry-over from other donors' samples.

The chain is built from TRBV7-9 and TRBJ1-1; 9 bases fit TRBD1. Germline CDR1 reads SEHNR; CDR2 reads FQNEAQ (reference sequence). The V gene end was trimmed by 6 bases and the J gene end by 1 base; junction bases not matched to a gene: 0. The CDR3 length is 13 residues. This chain's CDR3 is CASRDRGNTEAFF. DNA for the CDR3: TGTGCCAGCAGGGACAGGGGGAACACTGAAGCTTTCTTT.

The chain recombines TRBV27 with TRBJ1-5; tentative D call: TRBD1 (5 bases). Trimming cost V 2 bases and J 1 base, with 9 bases left between them. CDR3 length equals 15 residues. Germline CDR1 reads MNHEY; CDR2 reads SMNVEV (reference sequence). The CDR3 region is CASSLKAGSNQPQHF. The CDR3 DNA is TGTGCCAGCAGTTTAAAGGCAGGGAGCAATCAGCCCCAGCATTTT.

The chain has TRBV7-9 and TRBJ1-1, with TRBD1 as a possible D gene (5 bases). V lost 2 bases to trimming and J lost 6 bases, with 10 bases between them. The CDR3 contains 13 residues. Germline CDR1 SEHNR, CDR2 FQNEAQ (reference sequence). Written as DNA, the CDR3 is TGTGCCAGCAGCTTAAGACAGTACCCTGAAGCTTTCTTT. Translated, it gives CASSLRQYPEAFF.

In its sample, this clonotype was seen many times. V gene TRBV7-2 combines with J gene TRBJ2-7; 8 nucleotides agree with TRBD2. CDR3 size: 14 residues. Germline CDR1 SGHTA, CDR2 FQGNSA. The J segment lost 6 bases and the V segment lost 1 base, leaving 5 bases of the junction unmatched. CDR3 sequence reads: CASSLGGAGGEQYF. CDR3 in DNA: TGTGCCAGCAGCTTAGGTGGGGCGGGAGGCGAGCAGTACTTC.

Only a few counts were recorded for this clonotype. Since no conserved phenylalanine or tryptophan closes the CDR3, a read error is the likely cause. The DNA is left out, because the CDR3 cannot be placed on it with certainty; the CDR3 is given as TCRdb lists it. This chain links TRBV23-1 with TRBJ1-4; TRBD1 is the table's D call and was not checked against the DNA. TRBV23-1 is placed among ORFs of uncertain function. The CDR3 region is 10 residues in length, termini included. The CDR3 spells CASSTTGVRL.

At least ten counts were recorded for this clonotype. The chain couples TRBV12-3 or TRBV12-4 to TRBJ1-4, with 7 positions matching TRBD1. This CDR3 spans 17 amino acids. The trim removed 1 base at V and 4 bases at J, leaving 9 bases unmatched. The chain's CDR3 is CASSLGDSPARNEKLFF. CDR3 sequence (DNA): TGTGCCAGCAGTTTAGGGGACAGCCCGGCCCGTAATGAAAAACTGTTTTTT.

The chain recombines TRBV6-2 or TRBV6-3 with TRBJ1-1; D is possibly TRBD1 (5 bases). The CDR3 runs 13 residues. From germline, CDR1 is MNHEY and CDR2 SVGEGT. V was shortened by 7 bases and J by 4 bases, with 13 bases between the two germline ends. DNA for the CDR3: TGTGCCAGCAACCAGGGCTATGGCACTGAAGCTTTCTTT. Translating gives CASNQGYGTEAFF.

This clonotype was recorded many times. The V gene is TRBV4-3, the J gene TRBJ2-1, with a possible D match to TRBD2 (5 bases). Per germline, CDR1 LGHNA and CDR2 YSLEER. CDR3 length equals 14 residues. V was trimmed by 2 bases and J by 3 bases, leaving 8 bases between them. The CDR3 DNA follows: TGCGCCAGCAGCCAAAGGACTCGCTACAATGAGCAGTTCTTC. Its protein is CASSQRTRYNEQFF.

This clonotype was observed many times. V gene TRBV7-9 combines with J gene TRBJ2-1, with TRBD2 identical over 7 bases. The CDR3 is made up of 14 amino acids. V lost 5 bases to trimming and J lost 8 bases; unmatched junction nucleotides: 9. Germline assignment: CDR1 SEHNR and CDR2 FQNEAQ (reference sequence). CDR3 loop: CASSPQVGGDEQFF. DNA for the CDR3: TGTGCCAGCAGCCCGCAGGTGGGAGGGGATGAGCAGTTCTTC.

Only a few counts were recorded for this clonotype. The rearrangement uses TRBV18 and TRBJ2-5; D is uncertain. This CDR3 is built from 12 residues. Germline CDR1 and CDR2: KGHSH and LQKENI. V was cut by 2 bases and J by 4 bases, with 5 bases left in between. CDR3 DNA: TGTGCCAGCTCACCAACGGGAGAGACCCAGTACTTC. It is translated as CASSPTGETQYF. Supplemented by reference TRBV18 and TRBJ2-5, the full variable domain reads NAGVMQNPRHLVRRRGQEARLRCSPMKGHSHVYWYRQLPEEGLKFMVYLQKENIIDESGMPKERFSAEFPKEGPSILRIQQVVRGDSAAYFCASSPTGETQYFGPGTRLLVL.

The sample holds many counts of this clonotype. V is TRBV7-9 and J is TRBJ1-1; a possible D gene is TRBD1 (5 bases). Germline CDR1 and CDR2: SEHNR and FQNEAQ (reference sequence). CDR3 length: 15 amino acids. V shed 5 bases and J shed 4 bases, with 17 bases lying between them. The CDR3 DNA reads as TGTGCCAGCAGCCCTTTAGCAGGGTTGGGCACTGAAGCTTTCTTT. It codes for CASSPLAGLGTEAFF.

The sample holds many counts of this clonotype. J is TRBJ2-2 and V is TRBV6-1, with D possibly being TRBD1 (5 bases). CDR3 length: 15 residues. CDR1 is MNHNS and CDR2 is SASEGT in the germline V gene. The V end lost 8 bases, the J end lost 4 bases, and 17 bases lay between the germline ends. CDR3 DNA: TGTGCCAGCGGCCTGAGACAGCAAAGCACCGGGGAGCTGTTTTTT. This codes for CASGLRQQSTGELFF.

This clonotype was counted only a few times. V is TRBV6-5 and J is TRBJ2-4; 8 bases agree with TRBD1. CDR3 length: 16 amino acids. Germline V gene sequence: CDR1 MNHEY, CDR2 SVGAGI. Trimming took 3 bases from V and 7 from J; bases not matched to a gene: 11. DNA of the CDR3: TGTGCCAGCAGTTATTATCGGCAGGGGGCAGGGAACATTCAGTACTTC. This sequence encodes CASSYYRQGAGNIQYF.